This TCR beta chain is from a study of Graves' ophthalmopathy and Graves' hyperthyroidism. Study information: There was a collection of peripheral blood at initial diagnosis, before any treatment.

In its sample, this clonotype was seen many times. TCR beta CDR3 amplification used RNA transcripts. First-round RT-PCR employed HTBI primers, with a second-round multiplex PCR after it. Each CDR3 protein gets one entry after TCRdb re-called the multiplex PCR reads with MiXCR. The data show roughly 300,000 distinct CDR3 sequences, roughly a sixth seen once. The CDR3 spans 11 residues. Germline assignment: CDR1 DFQATT and CDR2 SNEGSKA (reference sequence). V lost 5 bases, J lost 0 bases, and 4 bases lay in between. Moderately to severely active ophthalmopathy under 3 months, CAS at least 3, NOSPECS at least 4. A diagnosis was made from clinical symptoms together with serum thyroxine, TRAb, thyroid ultrasound and orbital computed tomography.

The specimen sequenced was peripheral blood. The receptor was derived from an adult man with Graves' ophthalmopathy. The chain carries TRBV20-1 and TRBJ2-5; D not resolved. The CDR3 DNA reads TGCAGTGCTCAATACCAAGAGACCCAGTACTTC. Translated, it gives CSAQYQETQYF.